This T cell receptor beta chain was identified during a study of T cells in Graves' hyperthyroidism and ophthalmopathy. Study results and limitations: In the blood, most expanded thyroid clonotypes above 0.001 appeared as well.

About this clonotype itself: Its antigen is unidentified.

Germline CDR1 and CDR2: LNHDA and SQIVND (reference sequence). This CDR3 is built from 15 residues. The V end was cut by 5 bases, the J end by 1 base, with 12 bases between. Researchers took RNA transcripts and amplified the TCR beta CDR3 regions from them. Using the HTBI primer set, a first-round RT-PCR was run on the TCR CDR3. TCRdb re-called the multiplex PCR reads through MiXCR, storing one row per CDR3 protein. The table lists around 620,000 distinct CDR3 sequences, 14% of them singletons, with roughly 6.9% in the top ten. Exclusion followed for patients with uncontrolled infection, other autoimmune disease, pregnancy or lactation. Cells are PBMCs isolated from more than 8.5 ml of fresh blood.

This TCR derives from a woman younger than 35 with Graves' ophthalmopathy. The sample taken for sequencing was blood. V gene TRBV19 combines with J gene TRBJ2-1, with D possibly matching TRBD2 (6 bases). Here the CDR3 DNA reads TGTGCCAGTAGTTCGGTCGGGAGTTCCTACAATGAGCAGTTCTTC. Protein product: CASSSVGSSYNEQFF.